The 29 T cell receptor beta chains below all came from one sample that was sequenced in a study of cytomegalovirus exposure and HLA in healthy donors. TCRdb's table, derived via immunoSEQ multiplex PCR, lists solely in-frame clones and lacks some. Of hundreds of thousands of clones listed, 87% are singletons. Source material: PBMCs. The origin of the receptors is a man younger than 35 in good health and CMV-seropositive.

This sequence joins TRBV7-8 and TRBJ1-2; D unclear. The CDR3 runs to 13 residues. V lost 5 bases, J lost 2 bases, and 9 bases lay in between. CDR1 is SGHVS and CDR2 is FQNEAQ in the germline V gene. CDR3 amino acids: CASSRDKNYGYTF. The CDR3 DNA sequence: TGTGCCAGCAGCCGCGACAAGAACTATGGCTACACCTTC.

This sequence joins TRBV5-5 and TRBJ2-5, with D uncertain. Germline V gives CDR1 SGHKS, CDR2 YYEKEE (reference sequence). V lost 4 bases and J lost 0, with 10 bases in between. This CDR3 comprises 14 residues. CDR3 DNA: TGTGCCAGCAGCCCAGTCGTGTACCAAGAGACCCAGTACTTC. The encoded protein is CASSPVVYQETQYF. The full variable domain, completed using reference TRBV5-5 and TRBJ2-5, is DAGVTQSPTHLIKTRGQQVTLRCSPISGHKSVSWYQQVLGQGPQFIFQYYEKEERGRGNFPDRFSARQFPNYSSELNVNALLLGDSALYLCASSPVVYQETQYFGPGTRLLVL.

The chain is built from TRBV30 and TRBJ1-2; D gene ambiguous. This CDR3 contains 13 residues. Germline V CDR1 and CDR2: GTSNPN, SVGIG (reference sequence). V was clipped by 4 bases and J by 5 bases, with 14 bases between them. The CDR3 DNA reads TGTGCCTGGAACCAAGACATACGGTATGGCTACACCTTC. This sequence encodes CAWNQDIRYGYTF.

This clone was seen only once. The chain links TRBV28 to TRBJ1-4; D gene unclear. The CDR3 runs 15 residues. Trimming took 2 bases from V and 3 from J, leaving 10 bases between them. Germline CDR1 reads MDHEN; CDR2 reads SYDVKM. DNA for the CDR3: TGTGCCAGCAGTTTAGGTGGCGCAGCTAATGAAAAACTGTTTTTT. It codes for CASSLGGAANEKLFF.

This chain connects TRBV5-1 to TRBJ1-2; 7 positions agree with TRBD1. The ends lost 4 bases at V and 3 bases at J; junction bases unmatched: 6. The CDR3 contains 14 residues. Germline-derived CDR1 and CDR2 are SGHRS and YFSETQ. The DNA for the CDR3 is TGCGCCAGCAGCGCGACAGGGTGGGACTATGGCTACACCTTC. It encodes CASSATGWDYGYTF.

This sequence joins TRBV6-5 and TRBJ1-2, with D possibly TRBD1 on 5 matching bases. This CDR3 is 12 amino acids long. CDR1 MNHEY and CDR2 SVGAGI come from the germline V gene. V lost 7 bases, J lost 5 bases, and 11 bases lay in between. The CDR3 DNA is TGTGCCAGCAAAGGGACGTGGTATGGCTACACCTTC. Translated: CASKGTWYGYTF.

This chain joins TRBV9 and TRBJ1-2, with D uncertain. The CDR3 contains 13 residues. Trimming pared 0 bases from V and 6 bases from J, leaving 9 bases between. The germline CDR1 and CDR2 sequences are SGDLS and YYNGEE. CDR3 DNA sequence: TGTGCCAGCAGCGTAGCTCCGGACCATGGCTACACCTTC. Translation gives CASSVAPDHGYTF.

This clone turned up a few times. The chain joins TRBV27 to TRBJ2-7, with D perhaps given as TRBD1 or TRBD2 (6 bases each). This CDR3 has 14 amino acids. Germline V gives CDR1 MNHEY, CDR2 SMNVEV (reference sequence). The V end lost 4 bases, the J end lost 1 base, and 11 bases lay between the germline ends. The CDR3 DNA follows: TGTGCCAGCAGTTGGGGGGCGATATCCTACGAGCAGTACTTC. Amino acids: CASSWGAISYEQYF.

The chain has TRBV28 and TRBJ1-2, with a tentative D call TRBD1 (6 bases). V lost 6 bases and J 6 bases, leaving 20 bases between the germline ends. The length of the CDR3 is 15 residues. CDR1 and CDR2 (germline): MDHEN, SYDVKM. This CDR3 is CASRLPQGGVNGYTF. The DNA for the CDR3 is TGTGCCAGCAGACTTCCACAGGGAGGAGTTAATGGCTACACCTTC.

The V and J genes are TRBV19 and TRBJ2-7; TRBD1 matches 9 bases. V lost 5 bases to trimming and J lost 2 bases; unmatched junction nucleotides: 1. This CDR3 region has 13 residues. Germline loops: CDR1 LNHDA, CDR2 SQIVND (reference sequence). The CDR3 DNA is TGTGCCAGTAGTCGGACAGGGGCCTACGAGCAGTACTTC. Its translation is CASSRTGAYEQYF.

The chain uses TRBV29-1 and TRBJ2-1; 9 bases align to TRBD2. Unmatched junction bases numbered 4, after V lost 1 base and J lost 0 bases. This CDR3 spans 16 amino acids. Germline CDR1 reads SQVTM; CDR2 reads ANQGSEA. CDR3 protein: CSVEGLAGSSYNEQFF. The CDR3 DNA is TGCAGCGTTGAAGGTCTAGCGGGGAGCTCCTACAATGAGCAGTTCTTC.

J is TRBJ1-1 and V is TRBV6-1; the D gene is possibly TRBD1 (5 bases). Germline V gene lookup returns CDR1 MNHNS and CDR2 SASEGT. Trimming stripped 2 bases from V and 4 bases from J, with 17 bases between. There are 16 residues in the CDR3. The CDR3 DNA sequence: TGTGCCAGCAGTGAAACGGGCGGGGATGGGGCCACTGAAGCTTTCTTT. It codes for CASSETGGDGATEAFF.

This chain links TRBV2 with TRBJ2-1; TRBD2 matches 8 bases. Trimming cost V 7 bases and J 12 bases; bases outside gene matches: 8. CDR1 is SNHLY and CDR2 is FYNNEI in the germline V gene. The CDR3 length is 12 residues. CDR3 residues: CASTAGALGQFF. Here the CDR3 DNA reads TGTGCCAGCACAGCGGGGGCCCTCGGGCAGTTCTTC.

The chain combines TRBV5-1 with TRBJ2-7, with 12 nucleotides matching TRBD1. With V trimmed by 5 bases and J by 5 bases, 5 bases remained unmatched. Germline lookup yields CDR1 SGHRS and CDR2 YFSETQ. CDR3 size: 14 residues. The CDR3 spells CASRVGTGGHEQYF. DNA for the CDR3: TGCGCCAGCAGGGTCGGGACAGGGGGCCACGAGCAGTACTTC. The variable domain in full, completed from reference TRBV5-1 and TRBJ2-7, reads KAGVTQTPRYLIKTRGQQVTLSCSPISGHRSVSWYQQTPGQGLQFLFEYFSETQRNKGNFPGRFSGRQFSNSRSEMNVSTLELGDSALYLCASRVGTGGHEQYFGPGTRLTVT.

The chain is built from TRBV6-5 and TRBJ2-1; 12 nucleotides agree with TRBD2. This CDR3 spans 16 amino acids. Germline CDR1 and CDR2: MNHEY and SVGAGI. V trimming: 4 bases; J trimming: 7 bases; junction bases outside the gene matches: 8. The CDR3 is CASSFYLAGGGNEQFF. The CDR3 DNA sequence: TGTGCCAGCAGTTTTTATCTAGCGGGAGGGGGTAATGAGCAGTTCTTC.

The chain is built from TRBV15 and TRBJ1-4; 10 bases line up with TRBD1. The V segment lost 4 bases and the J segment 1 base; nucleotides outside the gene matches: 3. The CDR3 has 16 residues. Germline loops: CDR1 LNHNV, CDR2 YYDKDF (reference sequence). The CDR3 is CATSTGDRGTNEKLFF. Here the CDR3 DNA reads TGTGCCACCAGCACTGGGGACAGGGGAACTAATGAAAAACTGTTTTTT. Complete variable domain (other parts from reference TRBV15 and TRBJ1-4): DAMVIQNPRYQVTQFGKPVTLSCSQTLNHNVMYWYQQKSSQAPKLLFHYYDKDFNNEADTPDNFQSRRPNTSFCFLDIRSPGLGDTAMYLCATSTGDRGTNEKLFFGSGTQLSVL.

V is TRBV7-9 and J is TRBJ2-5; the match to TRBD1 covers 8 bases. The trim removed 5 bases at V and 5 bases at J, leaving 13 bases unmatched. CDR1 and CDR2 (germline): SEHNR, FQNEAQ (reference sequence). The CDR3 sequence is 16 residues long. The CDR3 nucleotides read TGTGCCAGCAGCCCTTCGGGGCAGGGGGCTTGGGAGACCCAGTACTTC. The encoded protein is CASSPSGQGAWETQYF.

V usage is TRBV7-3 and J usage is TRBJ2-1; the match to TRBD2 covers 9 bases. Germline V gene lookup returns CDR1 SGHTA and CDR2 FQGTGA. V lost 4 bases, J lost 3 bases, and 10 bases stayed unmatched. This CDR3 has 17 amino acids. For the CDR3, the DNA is TGTGCCAGCAGCTCCCTTGCCGGGACTAGCAGCTACAATGAGCAGTTCTTC. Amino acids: CASSSLAGTSSYNEQFF.

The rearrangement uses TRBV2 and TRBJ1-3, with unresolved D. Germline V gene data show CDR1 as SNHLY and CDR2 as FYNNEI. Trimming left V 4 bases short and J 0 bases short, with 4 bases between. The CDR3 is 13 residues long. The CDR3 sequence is CASSGGSGNTIYF. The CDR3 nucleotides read TGTGCCAGCAGTGGGGGCTCTGGAAACACCATATATTTT.

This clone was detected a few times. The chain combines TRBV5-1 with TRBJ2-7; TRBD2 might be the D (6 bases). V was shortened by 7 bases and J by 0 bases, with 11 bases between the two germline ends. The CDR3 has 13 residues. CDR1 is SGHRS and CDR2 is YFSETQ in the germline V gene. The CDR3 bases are TGCGCCAGCCGGGCGGGGAGCTCCTACGAGCAGTACTTC. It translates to CASRAGSSYEQYF. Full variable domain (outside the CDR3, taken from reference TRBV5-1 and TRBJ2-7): KAGVTQTPRYLIKTRGQQVTLSCSPISGHRSVSWYQQTPGQGLQFLFEYFSETQRNKGNFPGRFSGRQFSNSRSEMNVSTLELGDSALYLCASRAGSSYEQYFGPGTRLTVT.

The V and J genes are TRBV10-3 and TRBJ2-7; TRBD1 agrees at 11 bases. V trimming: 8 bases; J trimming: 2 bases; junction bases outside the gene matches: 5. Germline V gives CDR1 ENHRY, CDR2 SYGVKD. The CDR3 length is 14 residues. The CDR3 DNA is TGTGCCATCCGAAGGGGACAGGGGGCCTACGAGCAGTACTTC. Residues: CAIRRGQGAYEQYF.

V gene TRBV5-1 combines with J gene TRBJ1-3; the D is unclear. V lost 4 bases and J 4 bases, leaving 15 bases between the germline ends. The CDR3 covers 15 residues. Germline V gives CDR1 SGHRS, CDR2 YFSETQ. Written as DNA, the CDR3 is TGCGCCAGCAGCGGAGAAGGAGGCCTCGGAAACACCATATATTTT. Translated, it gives CASSGEGGLGNTIYF.

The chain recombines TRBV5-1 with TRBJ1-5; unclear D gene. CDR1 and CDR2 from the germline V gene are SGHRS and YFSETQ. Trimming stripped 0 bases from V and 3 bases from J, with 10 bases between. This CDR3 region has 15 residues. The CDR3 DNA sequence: TGCGCCAGCAGCTTGGCAAGTGGACCCAATCAGCCCCAGCATTTT. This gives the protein CASSLASGPNQPQHF. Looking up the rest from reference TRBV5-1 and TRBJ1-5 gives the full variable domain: KAGVTQTPRYLIKTRGQQVTLSCSPISGHRSVSWYQQTPGQGLQFLFEYFSETQRNKGNFPGRFSGRQFSNSRSEMNVSTLELGDSALYLCASSLASGPNQPQHFGDGTRLSIL.

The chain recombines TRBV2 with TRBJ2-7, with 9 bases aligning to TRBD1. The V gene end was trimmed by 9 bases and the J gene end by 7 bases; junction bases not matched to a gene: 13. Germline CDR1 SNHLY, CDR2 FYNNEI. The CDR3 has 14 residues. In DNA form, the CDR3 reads TGTGCCAGTTCCCCAACAGGGGGCGTGGGGGAGCAGTACTTC. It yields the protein CASSPTGGVGEQYF.

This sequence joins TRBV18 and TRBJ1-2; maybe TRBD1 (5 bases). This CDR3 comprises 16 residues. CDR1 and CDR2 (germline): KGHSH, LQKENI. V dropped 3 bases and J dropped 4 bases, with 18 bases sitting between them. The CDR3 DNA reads TGTGCCAGCTCACCCGGGACCGTGTCGAGGCTCTATGGCTACACCTTC. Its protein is CASSPGTVSRLYGYTF. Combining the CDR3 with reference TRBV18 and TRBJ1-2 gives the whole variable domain NAGVMQNPRHLVRRRGQEARLRCSPMKGHSHVYWYRQLPEEGLKFMVYLQKENIIDESGMPKERFSAEFPKEGPSILRIQQVVRGDSAAYFCASSPGTVSRLYGYTFGSGTRLTVV.

The CDR3 spells CASSSSTGFSGANVLTF. CDR3 DNA sequence: TGCGCCAGCAGCTCCTCGACAGGTTTCTCTGGGGCCAACGTCCTGACTTTC. This chain links TRBV5-1 with TRBJ2-6; a possible D gene is TRBD1 (6 bases). The V gene lost 3 bases and the J gene lost 0 bases, with 13 bases spanning the gap. This CDR3 comprises 17 residues. Germline values: CDR1 SGHRS, CDR2 YFSETQ.

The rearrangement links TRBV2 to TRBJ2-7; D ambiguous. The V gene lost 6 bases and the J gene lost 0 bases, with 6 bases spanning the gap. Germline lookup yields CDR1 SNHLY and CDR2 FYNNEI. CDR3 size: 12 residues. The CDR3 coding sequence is TGTGCCAGCAGGGGCAACTCCTACGAGCAGTACTTC. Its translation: CASRGNSYEQYF.

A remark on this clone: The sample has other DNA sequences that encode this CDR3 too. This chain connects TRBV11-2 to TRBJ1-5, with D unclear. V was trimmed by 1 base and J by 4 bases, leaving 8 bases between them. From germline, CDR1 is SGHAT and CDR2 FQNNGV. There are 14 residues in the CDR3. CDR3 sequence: CASSLVAGNQPQHF. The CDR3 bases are TGTGCCAGCAGCTTAGTTGCGGGAAATCAGCCCCAGCATTTT.

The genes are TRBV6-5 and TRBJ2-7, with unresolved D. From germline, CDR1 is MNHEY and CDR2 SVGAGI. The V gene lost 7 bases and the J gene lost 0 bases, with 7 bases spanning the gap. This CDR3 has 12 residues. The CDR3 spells CASTSASYEQYF. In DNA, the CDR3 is TGTGCCAGCACTTCAGCCTCCTACGAGCAGTACTTC.